What follows are 27 T cell receptor beta chains derived from one specimen sequenced in a study of T-cell memory formation after mild COVID-19. Each CDR3 protein gets one entry after TCRdb re-called the 5' RACE reads with MiXCR. The repertoire consists of about 150,000 distinct CDR3 sequences, with over 10% occurring once and the leading ten covering more than 3%. Sequences were obtained from PBMCs or a T cell subset sorted from them (not recorded which). The receptors originated from a man aged 18 to 30 who had mild COVID-19 (a few samples of this study predate the infection). Cell type and time point are not known.

In the case of this clonotype: An end of the junction does not agree with germline; a read error may underlie this. The V call is TRBV12-3 or TRBV12-4, the J call TRBJ2-5, with 8 bases that match TRBD1. This CDR3 has 12 amino acids. DNA of the CDR3: TGTGCCAGCAGGGTGACAGGGGAGACCAAGTACTTC. This sequence encodes CASRVTGETKYF.

The chain carries TRBV6-5 and TRBJ2-7; 8 positions agree with TRBD1. The germline V gene has CDR1 MNHEY and CDR2 SVGAGI. CDR3 length: 12 residues. V lost 10 bases to trimming and J lost 4 bases; unmatched junction nucleotides: 6. In nucleotides, the CDR3 is TGTGCCACCAGGGACAGGACATACGAGCAGTACTTC. It yields the protein CATRDRTYEQYF.

The chain joins TRBV6-5 to TRBJ1-1; perhaps TRBD1 as D (5 bases). V lost 8 bases and J 0 bases, leaving 13 bases between the germline ends. The CDR3 is 14 residues long. Germline lookup yields CDR1 MNHEY and CDR2 SVGAGI. The CDR3 region is CASGTLGVNTEAFF. The DNA for the CDR3 is TGTGCCAGCGGGACCTTGGGGGTGAACACTGAAGCTTTCTTT.

This clonotype was found a few times. The chain combines TRBV5-1 with TRBJ2-3, with D perhaps matching TRBD2 (6 bases). Germline loops: CDR1 SGHRS, CDR2 YFSETQ. V lost 4 bases, J lost 1 base, and 10 bases lay in between. This CDR3 has 14 amino acids. CDR3 nucleotides: TGCGCCAGCAGCGGTAGCGGCGGCACAGATACGCAGTATTTT. Protein: CASSGSGGTDTQYF.

This chain links TRBV24-1 with TRBJ2-5; D is undetermined. The CDR3 loop spans 14 amino acids. Germline V gene sequence: CDR1 KGHDR, CDR2 SFDVKD. V shed 3 bases and J shed 5 bases, with 12 bases lying between them. The CDR3 loop is CATSDGPGSETQYF. CDR3 nucleotide sequence: TGTGCCACCAGTGATGGCCCGGGCTCGGAGACCCAGTACTTC.

This rearrangement joins TRBV5-1 to TRBJ2-5, with 10 bases matching TRBD1. Germline loops: CDR1 SGHRS, CDR2 YFSETQ. The V segment lost 0 bases and the J segment 2 bases; nucleotides outside the gene matches: 7. The CDR3 contains 17 residues. The DNA for the CDR3 is TGCGCCAGCAGCTTGGGGCGCGGGACAGGGGAACAAGAGACCCAGTACTTC. Protein sequence: CASSLGRGTGEQETQYF.

The chain is built from TRBV5-1 and TRBJ2-7; weak D call: TRBD1 (5 bases). There are 14 residues in the CDR3. CDR1 SGHRS and CDR2 YFSETQ come from the germline V gene. V shed 4 bases and J shed 1 base, with 12 bases lying between them. Here the CDR3 DNA reads TGCGCCAGCAGCCCGGACATTGGATCCTACGAGCAGTACTTC. It encodes CASSPDIGSYEQYF.

This clonotype was detected only a few times. The J gene is TRBJ2-2, the V gene TRBV7-2; 8 nucleotides match TRBD2. Germline loops: CDR1 SGHTA, CDR2 FQGNSA. The CDR3 runs to 14 residues. V dropped 5 bases and J dropped 7; count of bases not matched to a gene: 6. The chain's CDR3 is CASSPSGGNGELFF. As DNA, the CDR3 is TGTGCCAGCAGCCCATCGGGGGGGAACGGGGAGCTGTTTTTT.

This clonotype came up many times. The CDR3 DNA reads TGTGCCAGCAGCCTACCTAGTGGCGAGCAGTTCTTC. Its translation: CASSLPSGEQFF. The V call is TRBV7-6, the J call TRBJ2-1, with D unresolved. The germline V gene encodes CDR1 SGHVS and CDR2 FNYEAQ. This CDR3 has 12 residues. V was clipped by 5 bases and J by 10 bases, with 12 bases between them.

Note on this clonotype: Mismatch with germline at one junction end may stem from a read error. V usage is TRBV10-3 and J usage is TRBJ2-5, with D perhaps matching TRBD1 (6 bases). This CDR3 spans 14 amino acids. Germline CDR1 reads ENHRY; CDR2 reads SYGVKD. In DNA form, the CDR3 reads TGTGCCCTCAGTGAGTACGGACAGCAAGAGACCCAGTACTTC. Protein sequence: CALSEYGQQETQYF.

The rearrangement links TRBV10-1 to TRBJ2-5; D ambiguous. V gave up 0 bases and J gave up 1 base, with 6 bases separating them. CDR1 is WNHNN and CDR2 is SYGVQD in the germline V gene (reference sequence). This CDR3 is built from 14 residues. For the CDR3, the DNA is TGCGCCAGCAGTGAGTCGCTGGGCCAAGAGACCCAGTACTTC. Its translation: CASSESLGQETQYF.

The chain uses TRBV5-1 and TRBJ2-6; unclear D gene. CDR1 SGHRS and CDR2 YFSETQ come from the germline V gene. Between the trimmed V and J ends, which lost 1 base and 4 bases, there was a span of 12 bases. The CDR3 totals 16 residues. DNA of the CDR3: TGCGCCAGCAGCTTGTCAGTAACGCGGGGGGCCAACGTCCTGACTTTC. This codes for CASSLSVTRGANVLTF.

This clonotype was seen repeatedly, ten times or more. The chain links TRBV5-1 to TRBJ2-3; weak D call: TRBD2 (5 bases). CDR3 length equals 14 residues. Trimming left V 3 bases short and J 2 bases short, with 10 bases between. CDR1 is SGHRS and CDR2 is YFSETQ in the germline V gene. CDR3 protein: CASSWTPVTDTQYF. The CDR3 coding sequence is TGCGCCAGCAGCTGGACTCCTGTCACAGATACGCAGTATTTT. Together with reference TRBV5-1 and TRBJ2-3, the CDR3 gives the full variable domain: KAGVTQTPRYLIKTRGQQVTLSCSPISGHRSVSWYQQTPGQGLQFLFEYFSETQRNKGNFPGRFSGRQFSNSRSEMNVSTLELGDSALYLCASSWTPVTDTQYFGPGTRLTVL.

The chain couples TRBV15 to TRBJ1-3, with 9 bases aligning to TRBD1. Germline V gene sequence: CDR1 LNHNV, CDR2 YYDKDF (reference sequence). V was pared by 1 base and J by 7 bases, with 5 bases of the junction left unmatched. The CDR3 covers 15 residues. CDR3 bases: TGTGCCACCAGCAGAGTGCGGGGACAGGGCAACACCATATATTTT. It codes for CATSRVRGQGNTIYF.

This sequence joins TRBV28 and TRBJ2-7; D gene uncertain. The CDR3 sequence is 11 residues long. V was clipped by 3 bases and J by 5 bases, with 5 bases between them. Looked up from germline, CDR1 is MDHEN and CDR2 is SYDVKM. In DNA, the CDR3 is TGTGCCAGCAGTTTTGCCAACGAGCAGTACGTC. Encoded protein: CASSFANEQYV.

There are many counts of this clonotype. This rearrangement joins TRBV18 to TRBJ2-1; 12 bases line up with TRBD2. Germline V CDR1 and CDR2: KGHSH, LQKENI. V dropped 6 bases and J dropped 2; count of bases not matched to a gene: 2. The CDR3 sequence is 15 residues long. The chain's CDR3 is CASSLAGGAYNEQFF. CDR3 nucleotides: TGTGCCAGCTCGCTAGCGGGGGGGGCCTACAATGAGCAGTTCTTC.

This clonotype has a handful of counts. The chain uses TRBV3-1 and TRBJ1-1; D possibly corresponds to TRBD1 (6 bases). CDR1 LGHDT and CDR2 YNNKEL come from the germline V gene (reference sequence). The CDR3 length is 15 residues. V was trimmed by 6 bases and J by 1 base, leaving 15 bases between them. The CDR3 sequence is CASRKKTGGNTEAFF. In nucleotides, the CDR3 is TGTGCCAGCAGGAAGAAGACAGGAGGGAACACTGAAGCTTTCTTT.

This sequence joins TRBV6-5 and TRBJ2-1; TRBD2 might be the D (6 bases). Germline loops: CDR1 MNHEY, CDR2 SVGAGI. This CDR3 region has 14 residues. Trimming removed 10 bases at V and 0 bases at J, with 13 bases between. The CDR3, as DNA: TGTGCCACAACACGAGCGGGCTCCTACAATGAGCAGTTCTTC. Its translation: CATTRAGSYNEQFF.

By sample share, this clonotype is medium-sized. This chain connects TRBV7-9 to TRBJ2-1, with D unresolved. This CDR3 has 13 residues. V dropped 1 base and J dropped 0 bases, with 1 base sitting between them. Germline loops: CDR1 SEHNR, CDR2 FQNEAQ (reference sequence). CDR3 sequence (DNA): TGTGCCAGCAGCTTAGGCTCCTACAATGAGCAGTTCTTC. Encoded protein: CASSLGSYNEQFF.

This clonotype was found a few times. The chain links TRBV3-1 to TRBJ2-1; TRBD2 aligns across 10 bases. The CDR3 totals 16 residues. Trimming at V came to 2 bases and at J to 3 bases, leaving 4 bases not matched to a gene. Germline V lookup: CDR1 LGHDT, CDR2 YNNKEL (reference sequence). The CDR3 nucleotides read TGTGCCAGCAGCCAAAATAGCGGGGGGAGCTACAATGAGCAGTTCTTC. Protein sequence: CASSQNSGGSYNEQFF.

The chain has TRBV7-2 and TRBJ2-3; D perhaps matches TRBD2 (5 bases). This CDR3 has 16 amino acids. Trimming cost V 2 bases and J 0 bases, with 12 bases left between them. The germline V gene encodes CDR1 SGHTA and CDR2 FQGNSA. Here the CDR3 reads CASSLRGGQSTDTQYF. The CDR3 DNA reads as TGTGCCAGCAGCTTACGAGGCGGGCAAAGCACAGATACGCAGTATTTT.

The V gene is TRBV7-9, the J gene TRBJ1-6, with D tentatively TRBD1 (5 bases). Germline CDR1 SEHNR, CDR2 FQNEAQ (reference sequence). The CDR3 has 15 amino acids. The V end was cut by 5 bases, the J end by 4 bases, with 12 bases between. This CDR3 is CASSPGQSYNSPLHF. The CDR3 DNA reads as TGTGCCAGCAGCCCAGGGCAAAGTTATAATTCACCCCTCCACTTT.

V is TRBV12-3 or TRBV12-4 and J is TRBJ2-5, with TRBD2 matching 8 bases. V gave up 0 bases and J gave up 9 bases; unmatched junction bases: 0. CDR3 size: 12 residues. Here the CDR3 reads CASSLAGGAQYF. As DNA, the CDR3 is TGTGCCAGCAGTTTAGCCGGGGGGGCCCAGTACTTC.

There are a few counts of this clonotype. The V call is TRBV5-1, the J call TRBJ1-1, with 7 bases lining up with TRBD1. The CDR3 runs to 14 residues. J was trimmed by 7 bases and V by 4 bases; bases with no gene match: 10. Germline CDR1 reads SGHRS; CDR2 reads YFSETQ. The chain's CDR3 is CASSTQQGSGEAFF. The CDR3 DNA sequence: TGCGCCAGCAGCACCCAACAGGGGAGCGGTGAAGCTTTCTTT.

V gene TRBV11-2 combines with J gene TRBJ1-4; D gene unclear. Germline V lookup: CDR1 SGHAT, CDR2 FQNNGV. V was trimmed by 1 base and J by 7 bases, leaving 10 bases between them. This CDR3 has 14 residues. The CDR3 nucleotides read TGTGCCAGCAGCTTAGTCGGACGCGGTGAAAAACTGTTTTTT. Protein product: CASSLVGRGEKLFF.

In its sample, this clonotype was seen a few times. The chain combines TRBV5-6 with TRBJ2-5; 11 bases match TRBD2. This CDR3 is built from 16 residues. Germline values: CDR1 SGHDT, CDR2 YYEEEE. The V segment lost 4 bases and the J segment 5 bases; nucleotides outside the gene matches: 10. The chain's CDR3 is CASSTYPSGGRETQYF. The CDR3 bases are TGTGCCAGCAGCACCTACCCTAGCGGGGGGCGGGAGACCCAGTACTTC.

The chain combines TRBV18 with TRBJ1-1; the D gene is possibly TRBD1 (5 bases). Germline assignment: CDR1 KGHSH and CDR2 LQKENI. The CDR3 sequence is 13 residues long. Trimming took off 3 bases at V and 10 bases at J, with 15 bases between the two ends. DNA of the CDR3: TGTGCCAGCTCACCTCAGGACGGGGACGTAGCTTTCTTT. Protein: CASSPQDGDVAFF.